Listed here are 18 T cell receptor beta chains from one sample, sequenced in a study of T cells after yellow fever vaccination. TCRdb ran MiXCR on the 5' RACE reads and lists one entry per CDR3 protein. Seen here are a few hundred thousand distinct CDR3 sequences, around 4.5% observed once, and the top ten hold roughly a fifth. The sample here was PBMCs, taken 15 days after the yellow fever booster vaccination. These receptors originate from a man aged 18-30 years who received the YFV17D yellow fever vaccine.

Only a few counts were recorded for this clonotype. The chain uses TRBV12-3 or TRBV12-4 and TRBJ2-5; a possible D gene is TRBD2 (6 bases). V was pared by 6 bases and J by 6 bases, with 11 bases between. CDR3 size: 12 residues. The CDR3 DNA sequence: TGTGCCAGCAGGACGGCGGGGCAGACCCAGTACTTC. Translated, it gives CASRTAGQTQYF.

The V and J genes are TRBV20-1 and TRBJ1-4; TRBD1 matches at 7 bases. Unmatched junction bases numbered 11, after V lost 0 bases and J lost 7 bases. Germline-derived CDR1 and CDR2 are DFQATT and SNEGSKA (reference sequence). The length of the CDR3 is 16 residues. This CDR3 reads CSAREAYTGDGEKLFF. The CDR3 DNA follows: TGCAGTGCTAGAGAGGCCTATACAGGGGATGGTGAAAAACTGTTTTTT.

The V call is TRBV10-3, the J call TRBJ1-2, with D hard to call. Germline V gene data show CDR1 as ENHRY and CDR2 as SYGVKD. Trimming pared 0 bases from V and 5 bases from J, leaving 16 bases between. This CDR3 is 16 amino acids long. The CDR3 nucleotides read TGTGCCATCAGTGAGTCGACTCGAGGCTTTTCATATGGCTACACCTTC. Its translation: CAISESTRGFSYGYTF.

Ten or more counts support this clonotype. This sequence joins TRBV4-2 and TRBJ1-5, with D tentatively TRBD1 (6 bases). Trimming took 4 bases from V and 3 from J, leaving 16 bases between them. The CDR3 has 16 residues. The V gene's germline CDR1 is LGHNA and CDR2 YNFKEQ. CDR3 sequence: CASSREGGEDNQPQHF. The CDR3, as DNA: TGTGCCAGCAGCCGCGAAGGGGGAGAAGACAATCAGCCCCAGCATTTT.

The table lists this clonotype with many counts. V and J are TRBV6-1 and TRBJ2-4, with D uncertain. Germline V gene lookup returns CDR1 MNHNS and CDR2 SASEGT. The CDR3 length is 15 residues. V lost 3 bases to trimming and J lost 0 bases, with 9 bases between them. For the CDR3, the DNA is TGTGCCAGCAGTGATTTTGGGTCAGCCAAAAACATTCAGTACTTC. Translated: CASSDFGSAKNIQYF.

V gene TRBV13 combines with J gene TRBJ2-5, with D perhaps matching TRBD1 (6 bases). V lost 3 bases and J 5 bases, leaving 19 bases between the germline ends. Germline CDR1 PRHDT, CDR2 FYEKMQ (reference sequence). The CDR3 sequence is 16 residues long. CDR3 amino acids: CASSFDAGVTGETQYF. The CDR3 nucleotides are TGTGCCAGCAGCTTTGATGCAGGGGTAACGGGGGAGACCCAGTACTTC. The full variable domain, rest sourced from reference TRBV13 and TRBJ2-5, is AAGVIQSPRHLIKEKRETATLKCYPIPRHDTVYWYQQGPGQDPQFLISFYEKMQSDKGSIPDRFSAQQFSDYHSELNMSSLELGDSALYFCASSFDAGVTGETQYFGPGTRLLVL.

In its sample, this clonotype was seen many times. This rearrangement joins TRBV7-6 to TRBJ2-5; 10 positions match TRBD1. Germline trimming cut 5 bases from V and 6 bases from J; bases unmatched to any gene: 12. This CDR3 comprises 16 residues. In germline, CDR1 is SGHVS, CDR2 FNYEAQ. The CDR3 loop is CASSLGTTGGGKTQYF. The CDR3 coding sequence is TGTGCCAGCAGCCTGGGGACGACAGGGGGCGGGAAGACCCAGTACTTC.

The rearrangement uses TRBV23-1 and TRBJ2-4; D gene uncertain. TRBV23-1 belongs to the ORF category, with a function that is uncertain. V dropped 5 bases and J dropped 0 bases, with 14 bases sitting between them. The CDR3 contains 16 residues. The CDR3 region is CASSTRHELAKNIQYF. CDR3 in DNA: TGCGCCAGCAGTACTCGACACGAACTAGCCAAAAACATTCAGTACTTC.

CDR3: CASSQVSPNTDTQYF. The DNA for the CDR3 is TGTGCCAGCAGCCAAGTATCGCCTAACACAGATACGCAGTATTTT. The chain is built from TRBV4-2 and TRBJ2-3; no reliable D call. CDR3 size: 15 residues. The V and J ends lost 1 base and 2 bases respectively, with 10 bases between them. Germline CDR1 LGHNA, CDR2 YNFKEQ.

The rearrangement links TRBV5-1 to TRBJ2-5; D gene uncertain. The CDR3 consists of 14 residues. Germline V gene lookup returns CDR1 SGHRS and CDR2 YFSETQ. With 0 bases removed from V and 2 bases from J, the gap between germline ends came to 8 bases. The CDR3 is CASSLEPGQETQYF. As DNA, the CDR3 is TGCGCCAGCAGCTTGGAGCCAGGACAAGAGACCCAGTACTTC.

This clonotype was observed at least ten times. DNA of the CDR3: TGTGCCAGCAGCTTCGGCGGGACTAGCGGAGGTCAAGAGACCCAGTACTTC. The encoded protein is CASSFGGTSGGQETQYF. V and J are TRBV11-2 and TRBJ2-5; TRBD2 matches 11 bases. Germline lookup yields CDR1 SGHAT and CDR2 FQNNGV. The CDR3 runs 17 residues. V trimming: 3 bases; J trimming: 2 bases; junction bases outside the gene matches: 8. Full variable domain (rest looked up from reference TRBV11-2 and TRBJ2-5): EAGVAQSPRYKIIEKRQSVAFWCNPISGHATLYWYQQILGQGPKLLIQFQNNGVVDDSQLPKDRFSAERLKGVDSTLKIQPAKLEDSAVYLCASSFGGTSGGQETQYFGPGTRLLVL.

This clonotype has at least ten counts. Written as DNA, the CDR3 is TGCAGTGCTACAGGGCTCTATGGCTACACCTTC. The encoded protein is CSATGLYGYTF. The genes are TRBV20-1 and TRBJ1-2; the D gene is possibly TRBD1 (5 bases). CDR1 and CDR2 from the germline V gene are DFQATT and SNEGSKA (reference sequence). The CDR3 spans 11 residues. V lost 4 bases and J lost 4, with 7 bases in between.

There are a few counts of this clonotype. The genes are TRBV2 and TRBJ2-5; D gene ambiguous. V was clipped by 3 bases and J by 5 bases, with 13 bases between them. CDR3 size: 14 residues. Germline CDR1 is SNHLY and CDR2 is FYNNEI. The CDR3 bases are TGTGCCAGCAGTGAGGTAGTCCCCAAGGAGACCCAGTACTTC. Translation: CASSEVVPKETQYF.

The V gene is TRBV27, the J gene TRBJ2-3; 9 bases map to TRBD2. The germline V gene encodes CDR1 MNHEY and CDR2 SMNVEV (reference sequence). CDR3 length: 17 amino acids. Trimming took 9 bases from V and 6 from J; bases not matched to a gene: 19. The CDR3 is CARKKNSGGRLRDTQYF. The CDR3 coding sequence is TGTGCCAGAAAAAAGAATAGCGGGGGACGCTTGAGGGATACGCAGTATTTT.

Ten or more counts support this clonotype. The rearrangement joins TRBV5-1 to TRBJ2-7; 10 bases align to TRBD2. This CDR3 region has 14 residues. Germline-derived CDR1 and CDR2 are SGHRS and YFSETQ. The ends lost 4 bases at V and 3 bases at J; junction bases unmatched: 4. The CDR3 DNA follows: TGCGCCAGCAGCCCGACTAGCGGGTTCTACGAGCAGTACTTC. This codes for CASSPTSGFYEQYF.

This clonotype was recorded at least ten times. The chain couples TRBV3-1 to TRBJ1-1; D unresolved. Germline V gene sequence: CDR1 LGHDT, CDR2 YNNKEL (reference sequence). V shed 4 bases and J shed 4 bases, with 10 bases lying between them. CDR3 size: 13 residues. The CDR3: CASSPWGGTEAFF. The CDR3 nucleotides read TGTGCCAGCAGCCCCTGGGGTGGCACTGAAGCTTTCTTT.

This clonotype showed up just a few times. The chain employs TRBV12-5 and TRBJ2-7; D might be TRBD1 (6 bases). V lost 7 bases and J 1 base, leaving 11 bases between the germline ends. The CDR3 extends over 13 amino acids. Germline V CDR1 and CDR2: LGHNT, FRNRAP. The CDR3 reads CASEADRSYEQYF. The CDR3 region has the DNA TGTGCTAGTGAGGCGGACAGATCCTACGAGCAGTACTTC.

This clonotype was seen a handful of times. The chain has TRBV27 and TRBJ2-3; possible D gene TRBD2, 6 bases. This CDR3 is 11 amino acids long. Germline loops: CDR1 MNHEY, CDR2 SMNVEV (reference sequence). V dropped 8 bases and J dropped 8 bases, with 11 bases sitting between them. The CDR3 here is CASWVGGTQYF. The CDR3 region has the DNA TGTGCCAGCTGGGTGGGGGGTACGCAGTATTTT.